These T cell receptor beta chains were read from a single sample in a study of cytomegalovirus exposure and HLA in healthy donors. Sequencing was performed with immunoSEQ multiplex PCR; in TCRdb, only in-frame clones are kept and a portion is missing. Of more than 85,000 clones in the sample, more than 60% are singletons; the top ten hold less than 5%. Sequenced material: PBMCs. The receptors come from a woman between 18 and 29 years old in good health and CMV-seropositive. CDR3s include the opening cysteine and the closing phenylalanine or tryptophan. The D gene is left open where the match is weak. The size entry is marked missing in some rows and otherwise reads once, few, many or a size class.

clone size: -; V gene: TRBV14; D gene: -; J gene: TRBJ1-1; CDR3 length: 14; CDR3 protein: CASSLQALNTEAFF; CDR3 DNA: TGTGCCAGCAGCCTTCAGGCCCTGAACACTGAAGCTTTCTTT
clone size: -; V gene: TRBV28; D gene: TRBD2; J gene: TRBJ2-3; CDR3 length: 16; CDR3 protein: CASSPRSSGRVDTQYF; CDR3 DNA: TGTGCCAGCAGCCCCCGGTCTAGCGGGAGGGTGGATACGCAGTATTTT
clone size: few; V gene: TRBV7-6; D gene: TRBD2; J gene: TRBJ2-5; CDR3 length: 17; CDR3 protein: CASSLIRGGSGGETQYF; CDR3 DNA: TGTGCCAGCAGCTTAATTCGTGGAGGGAGCGGGGGAGAGACCCAGTACTTC
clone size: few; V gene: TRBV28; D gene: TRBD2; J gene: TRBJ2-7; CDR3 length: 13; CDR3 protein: CASRTSGSYEQYF; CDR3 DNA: TGTGCCAGCAGAACTAGCGGGAGCTACGAGCAGTACTTC
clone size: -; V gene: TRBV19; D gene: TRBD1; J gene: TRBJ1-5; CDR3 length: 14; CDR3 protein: CASRRDSINQPQHF; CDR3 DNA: TGTGCCAGTCGCCGGGACAGTATAAATCAGCCCCAGCATTTT
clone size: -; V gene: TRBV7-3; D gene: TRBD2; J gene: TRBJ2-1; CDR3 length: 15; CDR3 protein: CASSAPGLAGNEQFF; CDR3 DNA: TGTGCCAGCAGCGCCCCGGGACTAGCGGGCAATGAGCAGTTCTTC
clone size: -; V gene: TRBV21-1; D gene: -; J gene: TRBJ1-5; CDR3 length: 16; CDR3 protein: CASSKGDREGRQPQHF; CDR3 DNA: TGTGCCAGCAGCAAAGGGGACAGGGAGGGGCGTCAGCCCCAGCATTTT
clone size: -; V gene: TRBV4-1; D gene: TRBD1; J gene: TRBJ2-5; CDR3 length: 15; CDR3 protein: CASSPGQEYQETQYF; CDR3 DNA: TGCGCCAGCAGCCCGGGACAGGAGTACCAAGAGACCCAGTACTTC
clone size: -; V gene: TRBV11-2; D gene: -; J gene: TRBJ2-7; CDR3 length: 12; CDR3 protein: CASSISSYEQYF; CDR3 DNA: TGTGCCAGCAGTATTAGTTCCTACGAGCAGTACTTC
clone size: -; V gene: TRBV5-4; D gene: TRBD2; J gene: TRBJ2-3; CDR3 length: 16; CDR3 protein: CASSEGLAAGTDTQYF; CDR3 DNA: TGTGCCAGCAGCGAGGGACTAGCGGCTGGTACAGATACGCAGTATTTT
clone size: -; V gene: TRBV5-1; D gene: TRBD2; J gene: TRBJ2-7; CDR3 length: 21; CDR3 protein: CASSLLPPGLAGVVIRYEQYF; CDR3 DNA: TGCGCCAGCAGCTTGTTACCTCCGGGACTAGCGGGAGTAGTAATAAGATACGAGCAGTACTTC
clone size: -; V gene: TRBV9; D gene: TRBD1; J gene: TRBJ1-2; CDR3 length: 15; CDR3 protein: CASSVDGTGVYGYTF; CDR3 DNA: TGTGCCAGCAGCGTAGACGGGACAGGGGTCTATGGCTACACCTTC
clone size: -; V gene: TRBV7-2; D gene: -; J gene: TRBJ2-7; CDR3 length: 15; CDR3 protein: CASSLGGITSGEQYF; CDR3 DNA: TGTGCCAGCAGCTTAGGAGGGATCACTTCTGGCGAGCAGTACTTC
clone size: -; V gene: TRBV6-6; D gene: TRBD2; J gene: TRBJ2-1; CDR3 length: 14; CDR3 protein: CASSLAGVYNEQFF; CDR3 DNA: TGTGCCAGCAGTCTAGCGGGGGTATACAATGAGCAGTTCTTC
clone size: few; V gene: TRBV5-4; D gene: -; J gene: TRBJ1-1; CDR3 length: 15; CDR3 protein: CASSPLGGTNTEAFF; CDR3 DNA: TGTGCCAGCAGCCCCCTGGGGGGTACGAACACTGAAGCTTTCTTT
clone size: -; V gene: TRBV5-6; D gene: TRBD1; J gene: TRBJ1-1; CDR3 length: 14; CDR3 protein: CASSFTGVNTEAFF; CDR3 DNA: TGTGCCAGCAGCTTCACAGGGGTTAACACTGAAGCTTTCTTT
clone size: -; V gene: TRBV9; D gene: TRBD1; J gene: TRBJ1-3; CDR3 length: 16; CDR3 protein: CASSVGGTDSGNTIYF; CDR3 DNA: TGTGCCAGCAGCGTAGGGGGGACAGACTCTGGAAACACCATATATTTT
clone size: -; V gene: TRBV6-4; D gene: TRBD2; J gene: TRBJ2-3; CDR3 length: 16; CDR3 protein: CASSEAGGHGTDTQYF; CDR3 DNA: TGTGCCAGCAGTGAAGCGGGAGGGCACGGCACAGATACGCAGTATTTT
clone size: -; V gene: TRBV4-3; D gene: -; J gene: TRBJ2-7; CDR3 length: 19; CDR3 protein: CASSQDPVRGVAGGHEQYF; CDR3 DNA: TGCGCCAGCAGCCAAGATCCAGTCAGGGGGGTGGCGGGAGGCCACGAGCAGTACTTC
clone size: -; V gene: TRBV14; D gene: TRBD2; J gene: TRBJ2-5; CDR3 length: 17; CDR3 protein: CASSLPAVAGYQETQYF; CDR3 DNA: TGTGCCAGCAGCCTTCCGGCGGTAGCGGGATACCAAGAGACCCAGTACTTC
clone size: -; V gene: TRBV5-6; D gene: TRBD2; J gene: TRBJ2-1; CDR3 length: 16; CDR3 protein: CASSLFSGRVDNEQFF; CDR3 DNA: TGTGCCAGCAGCTTGTTTAGCGGGAGGGTTGACAATGAGCAGTTCTTC
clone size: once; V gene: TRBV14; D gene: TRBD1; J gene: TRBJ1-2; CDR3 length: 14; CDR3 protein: CASSQGQGAFGYTF; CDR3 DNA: TGTGCCAGCAGCCAGGGACAGGGGGCATTTGGCTACACCTTC
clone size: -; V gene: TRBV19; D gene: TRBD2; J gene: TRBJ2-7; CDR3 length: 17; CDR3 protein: CASSIGFRGLASYEQYF; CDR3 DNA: TGTGCCAGTAGTATCGGTTTCAGGGGACTAGCATCCTACGAGCAGTACTTC
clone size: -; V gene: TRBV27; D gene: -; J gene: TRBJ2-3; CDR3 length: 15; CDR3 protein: CASSFGTAPSNTQYF; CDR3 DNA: TGTGCCAGCAGTTTCGGGACTGCCCCTTCCAATACGCAGTATTTT
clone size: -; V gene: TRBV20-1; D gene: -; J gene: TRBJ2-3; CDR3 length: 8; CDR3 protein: CSASSRYF; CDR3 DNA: TGCAGTGCTAGCTCTCGGTATTTT
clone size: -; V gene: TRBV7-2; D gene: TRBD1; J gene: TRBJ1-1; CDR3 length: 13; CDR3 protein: CASSFGQDTEAFF; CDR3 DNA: TGTGCCAGCAGCTTCGGACAGGACACTGAAGCTTTCTTT
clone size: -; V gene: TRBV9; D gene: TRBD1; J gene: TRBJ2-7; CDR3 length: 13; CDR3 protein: CASSVGQGYERYF; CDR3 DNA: TGTGCCAGCAGCGTAGGACAGGGATACGAGCGGTACTTC
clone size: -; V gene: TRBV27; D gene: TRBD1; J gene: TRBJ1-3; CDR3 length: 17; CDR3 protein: CASSLTHRGRAGNTIYF; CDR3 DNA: TGTGCCAGCAGTTTAACTCACAGGGGCAGGGCTGGAAACACCATATATTTT
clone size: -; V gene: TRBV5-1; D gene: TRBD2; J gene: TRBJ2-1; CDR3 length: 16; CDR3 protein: CASRPTLAGESDEQFF; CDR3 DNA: TGCGCCAGCAGGCCTACGCTAGCGGGAGAATCGGATGAGCAGTTCTTC
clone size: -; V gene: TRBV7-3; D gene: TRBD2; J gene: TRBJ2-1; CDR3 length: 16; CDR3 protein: CASSLGYGPSGYEQFF; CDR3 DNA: TGTGCCAGCAGCTTAGGGTATGGTCCTAGCGGCTATGAGCAGTTCTTC
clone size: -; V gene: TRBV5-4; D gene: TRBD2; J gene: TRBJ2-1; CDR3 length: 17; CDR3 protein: CASSRRLAGVWGNEQFF; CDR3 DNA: TGTGCCAGCAGCAGGCGACTAGCGGGAGTCTGGGGCAATGAGCAGTTCTTC
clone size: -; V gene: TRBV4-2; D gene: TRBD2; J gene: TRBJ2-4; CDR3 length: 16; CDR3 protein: CASSQEASGAKNIQYF; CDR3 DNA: TGTGCCAGCAGCCAAGAAGCTAGCGGAGCCAAAAACATTCAGTACTTC
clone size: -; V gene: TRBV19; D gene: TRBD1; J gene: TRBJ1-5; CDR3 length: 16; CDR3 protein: CASSSDRGVSNQPQHF; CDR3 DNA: TGTGCCAGTAGCTCGGACAGGGGAGTGAGCAATCAGCCCCAGCATTTT
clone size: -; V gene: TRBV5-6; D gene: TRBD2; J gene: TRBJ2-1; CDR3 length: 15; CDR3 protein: CASSLGLAGDDEQFF; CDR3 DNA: TGTGCCAGCAGCTTGGGCCTAGCGGGAGATGATGAGCAGTTCTTC
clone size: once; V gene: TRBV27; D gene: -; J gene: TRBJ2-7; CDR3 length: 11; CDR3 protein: CASSNYHEQYF; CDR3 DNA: TGTGCCAGCAGCAACTACCACGAGCAGTACTTC
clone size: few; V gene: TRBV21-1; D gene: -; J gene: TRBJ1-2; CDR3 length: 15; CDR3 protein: CASSKVPEGNYGYTF; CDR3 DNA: TGTGCCAGCAGCAAAGTTCCAGAGGGTAACTATGGCTACACCTTC
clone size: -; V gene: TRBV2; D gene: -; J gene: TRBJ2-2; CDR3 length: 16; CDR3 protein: CASSGQGGTNTGELFF; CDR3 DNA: TGTGCCAGCAGTGGCCAGGGCGGGACGAACACCGGGGAGCTGTTTTTT
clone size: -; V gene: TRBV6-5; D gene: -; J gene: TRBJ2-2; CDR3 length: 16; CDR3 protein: CASSLSGTGNTGELFF; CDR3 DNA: TGTGCCAGCAGTTTGTCCGGAACAGGGAACACCGGGGAGCTGTTTTTT
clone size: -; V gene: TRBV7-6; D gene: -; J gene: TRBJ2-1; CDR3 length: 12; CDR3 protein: CASSTRVGEQFF; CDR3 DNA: TGTGCCAGCAGCACCAGGGTTGGTGAGCAGTTCTTC
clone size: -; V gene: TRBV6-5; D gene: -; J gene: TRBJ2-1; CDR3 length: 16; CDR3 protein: CASSYSEMSSYNEQFF; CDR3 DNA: TGTGCCAGCAGTTACTCAGAGATGAGCTCCTACAATGAGCAGTTCTTC
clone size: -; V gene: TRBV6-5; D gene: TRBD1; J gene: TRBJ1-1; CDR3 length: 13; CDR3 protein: CARFRGRNTEAFF; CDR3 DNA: TGTGCCCGATTTAGGGGGCGGAACACTGAAGCTTTCTTT
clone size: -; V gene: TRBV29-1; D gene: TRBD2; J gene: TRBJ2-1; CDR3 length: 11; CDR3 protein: CSVSSAGAGFF; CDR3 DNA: TGCAGCGTTTCATCAGCGGGAGCGGGGTTCTTC
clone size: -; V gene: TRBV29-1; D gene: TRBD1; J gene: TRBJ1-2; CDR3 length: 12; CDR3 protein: CSVRDRLYGYTF; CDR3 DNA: TGCAGCGTCCGGGACAGGTTATATGGCTACACCTTC
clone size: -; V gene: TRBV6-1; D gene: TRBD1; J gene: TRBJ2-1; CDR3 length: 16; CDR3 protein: CASSERDRGDYNEQFF; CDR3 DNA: TGTGCCAGCAGTGAACGCGACAGGGGCGACTACAATGAGCAGTTCTTC
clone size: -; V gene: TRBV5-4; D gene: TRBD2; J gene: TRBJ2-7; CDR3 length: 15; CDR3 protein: CASSLGLAGGYEQYF; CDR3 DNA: TGTGCCAGCAGCTTGGGACTAGCGGGAGGGTACGAGCAGTACTTC
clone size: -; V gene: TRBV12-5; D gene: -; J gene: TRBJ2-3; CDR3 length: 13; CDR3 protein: CASGPDFTDTQYF; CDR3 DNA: TGTGCTAGTGGTCCGGACTTCACAGATACGCAGTATTTT
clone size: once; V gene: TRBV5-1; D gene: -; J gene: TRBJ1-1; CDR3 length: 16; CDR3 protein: CASSLNGEAPNTEAFF; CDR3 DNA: TGCGCCAGCAGCTTGAATGGAGAGGCCCCGAACACTGAAGCTTTCTTT
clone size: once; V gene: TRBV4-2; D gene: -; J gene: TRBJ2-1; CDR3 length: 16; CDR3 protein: CASSQPPGSSYNEQFF; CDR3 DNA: TGTGCCAGCAGCCAACCTCCCGGGAGCTCCTACAATGAGCAGTTCTTC
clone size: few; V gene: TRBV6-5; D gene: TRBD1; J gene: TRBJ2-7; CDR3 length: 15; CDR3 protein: CASSYAGQGFHEQYF; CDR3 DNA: TGTGCCAGCAGTTACGCGGGACAGGGTTTCCACGAGCAGTACTTC
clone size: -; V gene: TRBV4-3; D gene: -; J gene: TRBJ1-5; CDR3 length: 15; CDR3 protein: CASSQDGGGNQPQHF; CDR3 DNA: TGCGCCAGCAGCCAAGACGGGGGAGGCAATCAGCCCCAGCATTTT
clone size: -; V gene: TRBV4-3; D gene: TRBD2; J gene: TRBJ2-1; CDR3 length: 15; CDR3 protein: CASSYGLAVYNEQFF; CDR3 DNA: TGCGCCAGCAGCTACGGACTAGCGGTTTACAATGAGCAGTTCTTC